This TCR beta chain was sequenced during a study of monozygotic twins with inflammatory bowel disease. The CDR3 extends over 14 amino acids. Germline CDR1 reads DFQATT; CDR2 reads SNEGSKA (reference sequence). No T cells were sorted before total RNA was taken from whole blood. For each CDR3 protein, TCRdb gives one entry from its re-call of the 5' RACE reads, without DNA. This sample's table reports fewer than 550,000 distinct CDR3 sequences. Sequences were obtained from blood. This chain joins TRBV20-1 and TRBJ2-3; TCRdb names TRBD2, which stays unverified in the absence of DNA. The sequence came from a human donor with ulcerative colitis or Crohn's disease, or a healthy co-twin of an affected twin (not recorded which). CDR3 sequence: CSALAGTSTDTQYF.